This paragraph reports one TCR beta chain. The antigen is unknown. Germline CDR1 is LNHDA and CDR2 is SQIVND (reference sequence). CDR3 length: 14 residues. Trimming took 3 bases from V and 1 from J, leaving 8 bases between them. Sequencing used immunoSEQ multiplex PCR; TCRdb keeps in-frame clones, though not all of them. The table shows 140,000 to 150,000 clones, with about 92% occurring only once. This record belongs to a study of T cell responses to AZD1222 COVID-19 vaccine. Study results and limitations: There were vaccine-associated CD4 TCRs across spike, dominant at 160-218 and 743-854. At baseline, seropositivity was found in only a handful of AZD1222 recipients.

Doses given second, at about 4 or about 12 weeks, were pooled. This chain connects TRBV19 to TRBJ2-3; the D is unclear. The sample here was peripheral blood, taken 28 days after the second AZD1222 dose. The sequence derives from an adult who received the AZD1222 COVID-19 vaccine. CDR3 protein: CASSIRLRTDTQYF. The CDR3 DNA sequence: TGTGCCAGTAGTATTAGGCTTCGCACAGATACGCAGTATTTT.